This record covers a single TCR beta chain. The treatment is: around 19 received Ad26.COV2.S at low or high dose, single or two shots; 5 received placebo; per-sample allocation not given. The study sampled participants on day 63 after the first vaccine or placebo injection. Aged 18-55 years, donor was enrolled in Boston in 2020. The CDR3 is made up of 14 amino acids. Germline CDR1 is SEHNR and CDR2 is FQNEAQ (reference sequence). Trimming took 1 base from V and 4 from J; bases not matched to a gene: 2. Sequencing used immunoSEQ multiplex PCR; TCRdb keeps in-frame clones, though not all of them. The sample has around 380,000 clones; approximately 90% are singletons. This record belongs to a study of Ad26.COV2.S vaccination and SARS-CoV-2 variants.

The clonotype was recovered from a person aged 18-60 years who received the Ad26.COV2.S COVID-19 vaccine or a placebo. The sequencing here drew on peripheral blood, taken in a trial of Ad26.COV2.S vaccine versus placebo. The chain employs TRBV7-9 and TRBJ1-2; 8 positions match TRBD1. The CDR3 nucleotides are TGTGCCAGCAGCTTAGAAACAGGGGGCTATGGCTACACCTTC. Its protein is CASSLETGGYGYTF.